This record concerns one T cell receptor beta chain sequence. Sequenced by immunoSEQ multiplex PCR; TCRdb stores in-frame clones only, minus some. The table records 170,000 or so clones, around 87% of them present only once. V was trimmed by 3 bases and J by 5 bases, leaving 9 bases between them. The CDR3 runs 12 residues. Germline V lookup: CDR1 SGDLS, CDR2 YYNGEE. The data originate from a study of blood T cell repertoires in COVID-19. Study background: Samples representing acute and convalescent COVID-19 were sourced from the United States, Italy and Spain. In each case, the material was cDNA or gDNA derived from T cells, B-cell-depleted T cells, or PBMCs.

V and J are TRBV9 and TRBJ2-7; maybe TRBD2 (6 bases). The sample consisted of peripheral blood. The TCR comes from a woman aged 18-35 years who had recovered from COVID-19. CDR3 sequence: CASSGGLDEQYF. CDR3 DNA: TGTGCCAGCAGCGGGGGACTGGACGAGCAGTACTTC.